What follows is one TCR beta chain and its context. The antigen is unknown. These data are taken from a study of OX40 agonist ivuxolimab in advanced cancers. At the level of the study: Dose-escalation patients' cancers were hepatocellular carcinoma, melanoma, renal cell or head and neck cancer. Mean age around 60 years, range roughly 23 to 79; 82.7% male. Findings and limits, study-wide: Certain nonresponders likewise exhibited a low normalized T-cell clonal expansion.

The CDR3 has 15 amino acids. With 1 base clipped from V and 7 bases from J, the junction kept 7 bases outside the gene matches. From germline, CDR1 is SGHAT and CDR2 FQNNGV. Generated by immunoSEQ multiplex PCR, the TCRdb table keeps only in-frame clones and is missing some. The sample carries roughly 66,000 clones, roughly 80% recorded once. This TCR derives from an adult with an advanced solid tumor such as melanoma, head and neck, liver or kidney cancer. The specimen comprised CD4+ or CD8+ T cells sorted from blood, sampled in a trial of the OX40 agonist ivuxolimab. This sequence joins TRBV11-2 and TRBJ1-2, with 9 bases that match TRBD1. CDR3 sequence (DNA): TGTGCCAGCAGCTTAGTTTTAAGACAGGGGGGTGGCTACACCTTC. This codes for CASSLVLRQGGGYTF.